The 32 T cell receptor beta chains below were found in one sample sequenced in a study of human T cells and chemical hapten exposure. Time point in this sample: patch test 1, 2 weeks after DPC sensitization. As to treatment: therapeutic diphenylcyclopropenone sensitization with weekly scalp DPC. TCRdb redid the calling of the RACE reads with MiXCR, one entry per CDR3 protein. The sample contains about 120,000 distinct CDR3 sequences, about an eighth of which appear only once. Sequences were derived from whole blood, sampled in connection with sensitization to the hapten diphenylcyclopropenone (DPC). The receptors originated from a man in his late teens or twenties with alopecia areata. Some clones in this sample may be carry-over from other donors' samples.

The V and J genes are TRBV7-3 and TRBJ2-3; maybe TRBD1 (6 bases). CDR3 size: 13 residues. V was clipped by 1 base and J by 7 bases, with 9 bases between them. Germline-derived CDR1 and CDR2 are SGHTA and FQGTGA. The chain's CDR3 is CASSLRQANTQYF. The CDR3 nucleotides read TGTGCCAGCAGCTTAAGACAGGCAAATACGCAGTATTTT.

This sequence joins TRBV5-1 and TRBJ2-3, with no clear D. CDR3 length equals 13 residues. CDR1 and CDR2 from the germline V gene are SGHRS and YFSETQ. V was cut by 1 base and J by 3 bases, with 6 bases left in between. Here the CDR3 DNA reads TGCGCCAGCAGCTTGAGACGGACAGATACGCAGTATTTT. It specifies CASSLRRTDTQYF. The whole variable domain, filled in from reference TRBV5-1 and TRBJ2-3, reads KAGVTQTPRYLIKTRGQQVTLSCSPISGHRSVSWYQQTPGQGLQFLFEYFSETQRNKGNFPGRFSGRQFSNSRSEMNVSTLELGDSALYLCASSLRRTDTQYFGPGTRLTVL.

This clonotype was detected only a few times. The V and J genes are TRBV5-1 and TRBJ1-2; D uncertain. With 0 bases removed from V and 6 bases from J, the gap between germline ends came to 9 bases. The CDR3 is 13 residues long. Germline V gives CDR1 SGHRS, CDR2 YFSETQ. The DNA for the CDR3 is TGCGCCAGCAGCTTGGAGCAGACGAATGGCTACACCTTC. Translated, it gives CASSLEQTNGYTF.

This clonotype was recorded at least ten times. The chain couples TRBV7-9 to TRBJ1-1; unclear D gene. The CDR3 is 11 residues long. V shed 4 bases and J shed 3 bases, with 3 bases lying between them. Germline V gene data show CDR1 as SEHNR and CDR2 as FQNEAQ (reference sequence). The CDR3 sequence is CASSSYTEAFF. CDR3 DNA sequence: TGTGCCAGCAGCTCGTACACTGAAGCTTTCTTT.

This clonotype turned up a few times. The chain joins TRBV27 to TRBJ2-1; TRBD1 is a possible D gene (6 bases). This CDR3 spans 16 amino acids. Trimming stripped 5 bases from V and 4 bases from J, with 18 bases between. The germline V gene has CDR1 MNHEY and CDR2 SMNVEV (reference sequence). The chain's CDR3 is CASSPLMDSIYNEQFF. CDR3 nucleotides: TGTGCCAGCAGTCCCCTAATGGACAGTATATACAATGAGCAGTTCTTC.

V is TRBV12-3 or TRBV12-4 and J is TRBJ2-5; TRBD2 agrees at 9 bases. V lost 10 bases and J lost 11; bases outside the gene matches: 14. This CDR3 is built from 13 residues. The CDR3 bases are TGTGCCACCCAGAGAGCGGGGGGCCCTGTACAGTACTTC. Translation gives CATQRAGGPVQYF.

The chain links TRBV29-1 to TRBJ2-2, with 10 bases that match TRBD2. The CDR3 consists of 13 residues. Germline V gene sequence: CDR1 SQVTM, CDR2 ANQGSEA. The ends lost 4 bases at V and 4 bases at J; junction bases unmatched: 0. CDR3 sequence reads: CSVGTSGTGELFF. DNA of the CDR3: TGCAGCGTTGGGACTAGCGGCACCGGGGAGCTGTTTTTT.

The chain couples TRBV7-9 to TRBJ1-3; maybe TRBD1 (5 bases). Looked up from germline, CDR1 is SEHNR and CDR2 is FQNEAQ (reference sequence). Trimming left V 8 bases short and J 3 bases short, with 17 bases between. This CDR3 has 15 residues. CDR3 nucleotides: TGTGCCAGCCTTTCCGGGGGGGATTTTGGAAACACCATATATTTT. Protein product: CASLSGGDFGNTIYF.

This clonotype was picked up a small number of times. V gene TRBV7-9 combines with J gene TRBJ2-3, with TRBD1 matching over 7 bases. The ends lost 3 bases at V and 3 bases at J; junction bases unmatched: 9. The length of the CDR3 is 16 residues. Germline values: CDR1 SEHNR, CDR2 FQNEAQ (reference sequence). This CDR3 is CASSFRLGQKTDTQYF. The CDR3 nucleotides read TGTGCCAGCAGCTTCCGGCTGGGACAGAAAACAGATACGCAGTATTTT. The full variable domain, in which reference TRBV7-9 and TRBJ2-3 provide the parts outside the CDR3, is DTGVSQNPRHKITKRGQNVTFRCDPISEHNRLYWYRQTLGQGPEFLTYFQNEAQLEKSRLLSDRFSAERPKGSFSTLEIQRTEQGDSAMYLCASSFRLGQKTDTQYFGPGTRLTVL.

The J gene is TRBJ1-2, the V gene TRBV3-1; TRBD1 matches 8 bases. The CDR3 is 15 residues long. Trimming took 4 bases from V and 6 from J; bases not matched to a gene: 10. Germline assignment: CDR1 LGHDT and CDR2 YNNKEL (reference sequence). The CDR3 sequence: CASSPRTGLIHGYTF. CDR3 sequence (DNA): TGTGCCAGCAGCCCGCGGACAGGGTTAATTCATGGCTACACCTTC.

The CDR3 DNA sequence: TGCGCCAGCAGCCAAGCGGGTCACCAGCCCCAGCATTTT. Amino acid sequence: CASSQAGHQPQHF. V gene TRBV4-1 combines with J gene TRBJ1-5; D is uncertain. This CDR3 is 13 amino acids long. With 1 base removed from V and 7 bases from J, the gap between germline ends came to 8 bases. In germline, CDR1 is MGHRA, CDR2 YSYEKL.

The CDR3 bases are TGCAGCGTTGGGGAATACTACGAGCAGTACTTC. Amino acid sequence: CSVGEYYEQYF. The chain employs TRBV29-1 and TRBJ2-7; D is uncertain. Germline loops: CDR1 SQVTM, CDR2 ANQGSEA. V was shortened by 4 bases and J by 3 bases, with 7 bases between the two germline ends. The CDR3 contains 11 residues.

This clonotype was seen ten or more times. The rearrangement links TRBV28 to TRBJ1-4; no firm D call. This CDR3 is 13 amino acids long. V gave up 3 bases and J gave up 10 bases, with 12 bases separating them. CDR1 is MDHEN and CDR2 is SYDVKM in the germline V gene. CDR3 loop: CASSLNLGVKLFF. In nucleotides, the CDR3 is TGTGCCAGCAGTTTGAATTTAGGAGTAAAACTGTTTTTT.

This clonotype turned up a few times. The V and J genes are TRBV5-1 and TRBJ2-3, with a weak D call TRBD2 (6 bases). The CDR3 has 14 amino acids. Trimming pared 2 bases from V and 2 bases from J, leaving 9 bases between. Germline lookup yields CDR1 SGHRS and CDR2 YFSETQ. The CDR3 coding sequence is TGCGCCAGCAGCTTTACTAGCCCCACAGATACGCAGTATTTT. This translates into CASSFTSPTDTQYF.

This clonotype was seen many times. The rearrangement joins TRBV11-2 to TRBJ2-7; tentative D call: TRBD2 (7 bases). Germline V gene lookup returns CDR1 SGHAT and CDR2 FQNNGV. The CDR3 extends over 11 amino acids. The V end lost 8 bases, the J end lost 5 bases, and 10 bases lay between the germline ends. CDR3 amino acids: CASWGGHEQYF. CDR3 DNA sequence: TGTGCCAGCTGGGGGGGCCACGAGCAGTACTTC.

Only a few counts were recorded for this clonotype. The chain combines TRBV4-3 with TRBJ2-7; 13 bases fit TRBD2. V lost 0 bases to trimming and J lost 7 bases; unmatched junction nucleotides: 12. Looked up from germline, CDR1 is LGHNA and CDR2 is YSLEER. CDR3 length: 18 residues. The chain's CDR3 is CASSQDPLGTSGATEQYF. CDR3 in DNA: TGCGCCAGCAGCCAAGATCCCCTCGGGACTAGCGGGGCGACTGAGCAGTACTTC.

This clonotype was counted between two and nine times. The chain has TRBV29-1 and TRBJ2-1; D unresolved. This CDR3 comprises 11 residues. Between the trimmed V and J ends, which lost 1 base and 8 bases, there was a span of 6 bases. CDR1 is SQVTM and CDR2 is ANQGSEA in the germline V gene. CDR3 in amino acids: CSVEVTDEQFF. CDR3 nucleotides: TGCAGCGTTGAAGTGACCGATGAGCAGTTCTTC.

This clonotype was picked up a small number of times. V gene TRBV11-2 combines with J gene TRBJ1-5; no clear D gene. The V gene lost 0 bases and the J gene lost 3 bases, with 9 bases spanning the gap. Germline V gene sequence: CDR1 SGHAT, CDR2 FQNNGV. The CDR3 is made up of 15 amino acids. CDR3 loop: CASSLDRVDNQPQHF. The CDR3 region has the DNA TGTGCCAGCAGCTTAGATAGGGTAGACAATCAGCCCCAGCATTTT.

This chain joins TRBV7-2 and TRBJ2-1; D not certain. Germline assignment: CDR1 SGHTA and CDR2 FQGNSA. The CDR3 sequence is 13 residues long. Deletions cut 4 bases from V and 7 bases from J, with 11 bases between. CDR3 DNA: TGTGCCAGCAGCTCGAGTTCGGATAATGAGCAGTTCTTC. This gives the protein CASSSSSDNEQFF. Using reference TRBV7-2 and TRBJ2-1 for the parts outside the CDR3, the full variable domain is GAGVSQSPSNKVTEKGKDVELRCDPISGHTALYWYRQSLGQGLEFLIYFQGNSAPDKSGLPSDRFSAERTGGSVSTLTIQRTQQEDSAVYLCASSSSSDNEQFFGPGTRLTVL.

The V gene is TRBV5-1, the J gene TRBJ1-3; D is ambiguous. This CDR3 is built from 14 residues. The germline V gene has CDR1 SGHRS and CDR2 YFSETQ. V was cut by 0 bases and J by 1 base, with 5 bases left in between. The chain's CDR3 is CASSLAGSGNTIYF. CDR3 DNA: TGCGCCAGCAGCTTGGCAGGTTCTGGAAACACCATATATTTT.

In DNA form, the CDR3 reads TGTGCCAGTAGTAGACGGTACAATGAGCAGTTCTTC. It codes for CASSRRYNEQFF. The V call is TRBV19, the J call TRBJ2-1, with D unresolved. The CDR3 runs 12 residues. The germline V gene encodes CDR1 LNHDA and CDR2 SQIVND (reference sequence). The V end lost 4 bases, the J end lost 4 bases, and 5 bases lay between the germline ends. Looking up the rest from reference TRBV19 and TRBJ2-1 gives the full variable domain: DGGITQSPKYLFRKEGQNVTLSCEQNLNHDAMYWYRQDPGQGLRLIYYSQIVNDFQKGDIAEGYSVSREKKESFPLTVTSAQKNPTAFYLCASSRRYNEQFFGPGTRLTVL.

In its sample, this clonotype was seen a few times. The chain employs TRBV7-2 and TRBJ2-1; no clear D gene. V lost 0 bases to trimming and J lost 8 bases, with 11 bases between them. Germline V gene data show CDR1 as SGHTA and CDR2 as FQGNSA. CDR3 length equals 14 residues. Here the CDR3 DNA reads TGTGCCAGCAGCTTAGCAGGGCTCGTGGATGAGCAGTTCTTC. Encoded protein: CASSLAGLVDEQFF.

This chain links TRBV12-3 or TRBV12-4 with TRBJ2-1, with 8 bases that match TRBD2. V dropped 5 bases and J dropped 0; count of bases not matched to a gene: 6. The length of the CDR3 is 16 residues. The CDR3 coding sequence is TGTGCCAGCAGTCCCGAGCGGGGGAGCTCCTACAATGAGCAGTTCTTC. It codes for CASSPERGSSYNEQFF.

The chain couples TRBV20-1 to TRBJ2-3; 9 positions agree with TRBD2. Germline CDR1 DFQATT, CDR2 SNEGSKA (reference sequence). This CDR3 has 17 amino acids. J gave up 5 bases and V 5 bases, and 17 bases lay outside the gene matches. In DNA, the CDR3 is TGCAGTGCTGCCCCGGGTGCGGGGGGGAAAGTAAGAGATACGCAGTATTTT. This gives the protein CSAAPGAGGKVRDTQYF.

This clonotype showed up many times. The rearrangement links TRBV12-3 or TRBV12-4 to TRBJ2-4; D is unclear. V lost 2 bases and J lost 1, with 24 bases in between. The CDR3 has 20 residues. CDR3 loop: CASSLKFYPRQPLAKNIQYF. The CDR3 DNA reads TGTGCCAGCAGTTTAAAGTTTTACCCCCGACAACCTCTGGCCAAAAACATTCAGTACTTC.

For the CDR3, the DNA is TGTGCCAGCAGCCAATTCAGCTCCTATAATTCACCCCTCCACTTT. Translation gives CASSQFSSYNSPLHF. The V call is TRBV16, the J call TRBJ1-6; D call uncertain. CDR1 KGHSY and CDR2 FQNENV come from the germline V gene. The CDR3 spans 15 residues. The V gene lost 1 base and the J gene lost 0 bases, with 4 bases spanning the gap.

This chain links TRBV5-1 with TRBJ2-1; the match to TRBD1 covers 12 bases. The CDR3 has 15 amino acids. V was clipped by 4 bases and J by 9 bases; unmatched bases: 8. Germline CDR1 reads SGHRS; CDR2 reads YFSETQ. The CDR3 loop is CASSDRDRGRGEQFF. The CDR3, as DNA: TGCGCCAGCAGCGACCGGGACAGGGGGCGAGGTGAGCAGTTCTTC.

This clonotype was detected a few times. This sequence joins TRBV7-6 and TRBJ1-1; 9 nucleotides line up with TRBD1. CDR1 SGHVS and CDR2 FNYEAQ come from the germline V gene. This CDR3 contains 17 residues. The V gene end was trimmed by 3 bases and the J gene end by 0 bases; junction bases not matched to a gene: 8. For the CDR3, the DNA is TGTGCCAGCAGCTTCTGGGGGACAGGGAGCATGAACACTGAAGCTTTCTTT. As protein: CASSFWGTGSMNTEAFF.

This clonotype was seen a handful of times. The rearrangement joins TRBV28 to TRBJ2-1; D assignment may be TRBD1 or TRBD2 (5 bases each). V was cut by 4 bases and J by 2 bases, with 18 bases left in between. Germline CDR1 MDHEN, CDR2 SYDVKM. The CDR3 extends over 17 amino acids. The CDR3 sequence is CASSWDDLKTTYNEQFF. In nucleotides, the CDR3 is TGTGCCAGCAGTTGGGACGATCTTAAAACAACCTACAATGAGCAGTTCTTC.

The V call is TRBV6-6, the J call TRBJ2-1; D remains ambiguous. V lost 6 bases, J lost 0 bases, and 12 bases lay in between. This CDR3 is built from 15 residues. The germline gives CDR1 MNHNY, CDR2 SVGAGI (reference sequence). CDR3 bases: TGTGCCAGCAGCCCCAGTCGAGTCTCCTACAATGAGCAGTTCTTC. Translated: CASSPSRVSYNEQFF.

In DNA, the CDR3 is TGTGCCAGCAGTCTAACAGGGGGCAATGGCTACACCTTC. This gives the protein CASSLTGGNGYTF. This chain connects TRBV7-3 to TRBJ1-2; 9 bases agree with TRBD1. The V segment lost 6 bases and the J segment 6 bases; nucleotides outside the gene matches: 5. Germline V gene data show CDR1 as SGHTA and CDR2 as FQGTGA. The CDR3 contains 13 residues.

This clonotype has a handful of counts. J is TRBJ1-6 and V is TRBV12-3 or TRBV12-4, with D uncertain. This CDR3 has 17 amino acids. The ends were cut back, 5 bases at V and 8 bases at J, with 22 bases in the middle. CDR3 region: CASSPYRGTGTDSPLHF. The CDR3 DNA reads TGTGCCAGCAGTCCCTACCGTGGTACGGGAACCGATTCACCCCTCCACTTT.